This note documents a single T cell receptor (beta chain) sequence. The antigen is not known. Among the donors, all were healthy bone marrow donors. These data originate in a study of cytomegalovirus exposure and HLA in healthy donors. Study results and caveats: Altogether, some 170 TCR beta chains were recorded as cytomegalovirus-associated.

Trimming took 8 bases from V and 4 from J, leaving 9 bases between them. CDR1 and CDR2 from the germline V gene are ENHRY and SYGVKD. The CDR3 is 12 amino acids. PCR employed 60 Vbeta and 13 Jbeta primers. The data were produced by immunoSEQ multiplex PCR, yet TCRdb's version contains in-frame clones alone and is incomplete. This sample has around 180,000 clones; over 60% occur once, and the top ten carry 0.95% to 1.4%. The specimen sequenced was PBMCs. This receptor was obtained from a woman in her thirties or forties in good health and CMV-seronegative. The chain has TRBV10-3 and TRBJ2-1; TRBD1 might be the D (5 bases). The CDR3 DNA follows: TGTGCCATCGGAACAGGATACAATGAGCAGTTCTTC. Amino acid sequence: CAIGTGYNEQFF.